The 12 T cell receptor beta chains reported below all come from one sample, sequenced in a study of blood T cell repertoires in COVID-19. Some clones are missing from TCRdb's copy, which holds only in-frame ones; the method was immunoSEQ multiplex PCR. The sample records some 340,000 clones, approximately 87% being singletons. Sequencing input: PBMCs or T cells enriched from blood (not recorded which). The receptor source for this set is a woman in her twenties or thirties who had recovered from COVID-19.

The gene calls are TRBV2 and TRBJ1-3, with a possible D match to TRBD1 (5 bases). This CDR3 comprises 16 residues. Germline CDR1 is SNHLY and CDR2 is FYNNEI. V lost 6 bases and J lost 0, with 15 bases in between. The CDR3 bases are TGTGCCAGCAGGGGGGGTTCATTGATCTCTGGAAACACCATATATTTT. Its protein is CASRGGSLISGNTIYF.

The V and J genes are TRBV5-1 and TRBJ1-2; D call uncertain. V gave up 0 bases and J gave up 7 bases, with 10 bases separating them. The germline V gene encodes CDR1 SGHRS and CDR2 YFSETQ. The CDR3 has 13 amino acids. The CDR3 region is CASSLGGRFGYTF. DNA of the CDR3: TGCGCCAGCAGCTTGGGCGGGCGATTTGGCTACACCTTC.

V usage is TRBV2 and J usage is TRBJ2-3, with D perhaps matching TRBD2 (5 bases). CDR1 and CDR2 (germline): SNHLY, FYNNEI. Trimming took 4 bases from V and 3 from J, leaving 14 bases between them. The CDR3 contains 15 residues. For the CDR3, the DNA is TGTGCCAGCAGTGGGATAGGAGGAGATACAGATACGCAGTATTTT. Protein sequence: CASSGIGGDTDTQYF. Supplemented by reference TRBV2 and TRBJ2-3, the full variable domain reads EPEVTQTPSHQVTQMGQEVILRCVPISNHLYFYWYRQILGQKVEFLVSFYNNEISEKSEIFDDQFSVERPDGSNFTLKIRSTKLEDSAMYFCASSGIGGDTDTQYFGPGTRLTVL.

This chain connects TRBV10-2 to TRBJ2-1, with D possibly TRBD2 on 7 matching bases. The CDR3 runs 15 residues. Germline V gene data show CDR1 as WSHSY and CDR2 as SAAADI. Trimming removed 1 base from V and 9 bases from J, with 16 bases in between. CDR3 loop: CASSEFIGGPGEQFF. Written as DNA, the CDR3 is TGCGCCAGCAGTGAGTTCATCGGGGGGCCAGGTGAGCAGTTCTTC.

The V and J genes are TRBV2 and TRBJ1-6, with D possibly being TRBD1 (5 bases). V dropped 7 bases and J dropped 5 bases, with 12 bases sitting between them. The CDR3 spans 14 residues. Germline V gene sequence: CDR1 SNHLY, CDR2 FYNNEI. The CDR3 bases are TGTGCCAGCAATCCAGGGTTCGATAATTCACCCCTCCACTTT. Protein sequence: CASNPGFDNSPLHF.

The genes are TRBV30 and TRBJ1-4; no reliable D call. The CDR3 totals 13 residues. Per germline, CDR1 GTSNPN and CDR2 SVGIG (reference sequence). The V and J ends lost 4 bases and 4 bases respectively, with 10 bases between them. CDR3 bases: TGTGCCTGGAATCGGCGGATTAATGAAAAACTGTTTTTT. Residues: CAWNRRINEKLFF.

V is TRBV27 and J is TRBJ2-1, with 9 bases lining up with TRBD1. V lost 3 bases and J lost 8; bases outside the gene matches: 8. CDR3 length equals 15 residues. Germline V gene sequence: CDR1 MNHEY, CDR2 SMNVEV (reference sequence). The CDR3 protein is CASSFGTGGFDEQFF. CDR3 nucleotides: TGTGCCAGCAGTTTCGGTACAGGGGGCTTTGATGAGCAGTTCTTC.

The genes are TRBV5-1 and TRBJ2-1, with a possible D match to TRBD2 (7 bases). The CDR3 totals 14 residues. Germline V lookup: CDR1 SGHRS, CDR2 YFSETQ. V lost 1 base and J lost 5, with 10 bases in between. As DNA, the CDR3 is TGCGCCAGCAGCTTGAGGGGGGGAAACAATGAGCAGTTCTTC. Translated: CASSLRGGNNEQFF.

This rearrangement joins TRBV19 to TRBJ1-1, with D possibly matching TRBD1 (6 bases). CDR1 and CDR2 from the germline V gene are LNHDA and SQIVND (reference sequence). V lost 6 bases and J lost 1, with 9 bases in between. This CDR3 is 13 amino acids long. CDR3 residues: CASSGRGNTEAFF. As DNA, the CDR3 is TGTGCCAGTAGCGGCAGGGGGAACACTGAAGCTTTCTTT.

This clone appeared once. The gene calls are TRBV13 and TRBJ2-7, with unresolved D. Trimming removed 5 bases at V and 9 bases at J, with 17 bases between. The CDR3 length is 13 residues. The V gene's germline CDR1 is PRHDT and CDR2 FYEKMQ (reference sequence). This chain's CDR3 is CASSAALGQGQYF. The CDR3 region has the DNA TGTGCCAGCAGCGCTGCTCTAGGCCAAGGGCAGTACTTC.

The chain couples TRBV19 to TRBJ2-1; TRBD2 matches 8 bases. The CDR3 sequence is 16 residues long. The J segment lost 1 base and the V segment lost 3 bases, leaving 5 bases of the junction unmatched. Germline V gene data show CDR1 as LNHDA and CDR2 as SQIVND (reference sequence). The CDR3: CASSMAGGRSYNEQFF. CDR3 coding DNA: TGTGCCAGTAGTATGGCGGGGGGCCGGTCCTACAATGAGCAGTTCTTC.

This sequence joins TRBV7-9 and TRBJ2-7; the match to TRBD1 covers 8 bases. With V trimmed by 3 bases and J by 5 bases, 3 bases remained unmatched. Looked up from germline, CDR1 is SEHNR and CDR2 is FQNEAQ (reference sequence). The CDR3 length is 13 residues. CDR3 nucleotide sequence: TGTGCCAGCAGCTTTTACAGGGGGAACGAGCAGTACTTC. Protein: CASSFYRGNEQYF. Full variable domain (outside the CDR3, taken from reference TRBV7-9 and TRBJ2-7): DTGVSQNPRHKITKRGQNVTFRCDPISEHNRLYWYRQTLGQGPEFLTYFQNEAQLEKSRLLSDRFSAERPKGSFSTLEIQRTEQGDSAMYLCASSFYRGNEQYFGPGTRLTVT.